This T cell receptor (beta chain) is from a study of tumor and adjacent non-tumor tissue in lung cancer (dated by TCRdb to about 2018). About the study as a whole: By cancer type, the cohort comprised approximately 12 adenocarcinoma patients, a couple of squamous cell carcinoma patients and 1 small cell lung cancer patient. The study compared bulk TCRbeta repertoires from lung tumor tissue and matched distant non-tumor lung tissue of some 14 lung cancer patients. TCRbeta CDR3 sequencing was performed on thirty paired specimens, with one tumor sample and one normal lung sample collected per patient. Sequencing produced about 130 million productive TCRbeta reads in total, an average of about 4.17 million reads per sample. Ages among the approximately 15 patients ranged from roughly 31 to 80 years, there were roughly 10 men and 5 women, and disease was at TNM stage I to III. Results and caveats for the whole study, not just this receptor: The cohort had only about 16 patients, and the authors noted that larger samples and more detailed clinical data are needed. The methods do not name the sequencing platform or mention unique molecular identifiers. Tumor tissue showed significantly higher TCR diversity (inverse Simpson) than normal lung tissue, at around 450 vs 150 (P = 0.0075, Mann-Whitney U test). A significantly larger cumulative share of the repertoire was made up by the top 100 clones in normal lung than in tumor tissue. Younger patients had significantly higher TCR diversity, and higher tumor TCR diversity was associated with shorter overall and disease-free survival. Because peripheral blood was not sequenced, blood TCRbeta repertoires in the lung cancer patients of the study were not examined.

V ends up 7 bases short and J 4 bases short, with an unmatched junction base count of 13. The germline V gene (reference sequence) specifies DFQATT as CDR1 and SNEGSKA as CDR2. The CDR3 measures 15 amino acids from cysteine to phenylalanine. The kept DNA is CDR3 alone, 45 bases in frame from the first base. Remarks on this clonotype: The antigen this receptor binds is unknown. Per-base qualities were not stored, and no clone one base away is much larger.

Bulk unsorted tissue served as the source for RNA extraction, and RNA quality was assessed using a NanoDrop ND-1000 and an Agilent 2100. All donors had newly diagnosed lung cancer, had not received prior chemotherapy, and were admitted for thoracic surgery in China between August and November 2014. The study excluded patients who had received radiotherapy or chemotherapy before or who had another cancer at the same time. Surgical tissue pieces of roughly 1-2.2 cm3 were preserved in RNAlater solution and were kept at -80 degrees C until use. The receptor library was made with multiplex PCR. The reads were generated on an Illumina HiSeq 2500. TCRbeta libraries were constructed through three rounds of nested PCR with primers (Table S4) according to protocols adapted from ARM-PCR. Before sequencing, PCR products of 200-500 bp were cut from the gel and purified using the QIAquick gel extraction kit. Under the source paper's analysis protocol: Trimmomatic was used to clean the reads, FLASH was used to merge the reads into complete CDR3 sequences, and MiTCR was used to assign the reads to V(D)J germline segments. Clonal diversity was computed as the inverse Simpson's index with VDJtools. In-frame sequences without a premature stop codon were defined as productive reads. Starting from the raw public reads, TCRdb applied fastp trimming at Q25, assembled clones with MiXCR and retained in-frame beta chains. Rows matching on CDR3 protein sequence are summarized as one entry with the most common DNA and genes. The V and J calls shown here were made by TCRdb, not taken from the authors' results. The sample includes around 66,000 distinct CDR3 sequences, with around three quarters observed a single time. The leading ten clones occupy approximately 30% of the sample.

Rearrangement joined TRBV20-1 to TRBJ2-3, with TRBD2 identical over 8 junction bases. This sequence was found in a man between 60 and 75 years old with non-small cell lung cancer. The specimen was lung tumor tissue. This receptor has the CDR3 CSVPMLASGPDTQYF. The DNA reads as follows: TGCAGTGTCCCGATGCTAGCTAGCGGGCCAGATACGCAGTATTTT.